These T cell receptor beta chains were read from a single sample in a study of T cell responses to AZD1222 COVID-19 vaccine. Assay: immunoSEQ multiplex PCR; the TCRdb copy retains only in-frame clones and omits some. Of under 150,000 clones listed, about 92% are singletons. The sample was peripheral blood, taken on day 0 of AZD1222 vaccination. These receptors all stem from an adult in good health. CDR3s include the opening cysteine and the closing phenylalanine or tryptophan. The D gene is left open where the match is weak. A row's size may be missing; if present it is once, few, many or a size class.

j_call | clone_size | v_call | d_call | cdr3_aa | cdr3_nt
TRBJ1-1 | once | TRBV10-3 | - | CASGQMNTEAFF | TGTGCCAGTGGACAGATGAACACTGAAGCTTTCTTT
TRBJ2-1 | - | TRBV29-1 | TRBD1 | CSAEGTGWNEQFF | TGCAGCGCAGAAGGGACAGGGTGGAATGAGCAGTTCTTC
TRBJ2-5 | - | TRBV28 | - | CASSLGASGQETQYF | TGTGCCAGCAGTTTAGGGGCCAGCGGCCAAGAGACCCAGTACTTC
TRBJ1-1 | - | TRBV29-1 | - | CSVARQVGTEAFF | TGCAGCGTTGCCCGACAGGTCGGCACTGAAGCTTTCTTT
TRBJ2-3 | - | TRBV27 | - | CASSLGAALVQYF | TGTGCCAGCAGTTTAGGAGCGGCCTTAGTGCAGTATTTT
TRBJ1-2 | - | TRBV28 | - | CASGGELVYGYTF | TGTGCCAGCGGGGGGGAGCTAGTCTATGGCTACACCTTC
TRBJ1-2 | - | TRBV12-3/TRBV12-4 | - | CASSLSWDYGYTF | TGTGCCAGCAGTTTGAGTTGGGACTATGGCTACACCTTC
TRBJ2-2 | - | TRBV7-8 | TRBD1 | CASSLDSGGTGELFF | TGTGCCAGCAGCTTAGACTCAGGGGGCACCGGGGAGCTGTTTTTT
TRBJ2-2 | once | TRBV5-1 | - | CASSLIGATGELFF | TGCGCCAGCAGCTTGATCGGCGCGACCGGGGAGCTGTTTTTT
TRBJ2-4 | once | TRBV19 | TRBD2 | CASSIPYGRRIQYF | TGTGCCAGTAGTATTCCGTACGGGAGGCGGATTCAGTACTTC
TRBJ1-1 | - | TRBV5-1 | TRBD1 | CASRDSTSTEAFF | TGCGCCAGCCGGGACAGTACGTCCACTGAAGCTTTCTTT
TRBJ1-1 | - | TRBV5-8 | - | CASSLGGRFTEAFF | TGTGCCAGCAGCTTAGGGGGTCGATTCACTGAAGCTTTCTTT
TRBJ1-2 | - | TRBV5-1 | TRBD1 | CASSLAVLTGTIGYTF | TGCGCCAGCAGCTTGGCGGTATTGACAGGGACAATCGGCTACACCTTC
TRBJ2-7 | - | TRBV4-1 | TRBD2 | CASSQPTSGKYEQYF | TGCGCCAGCAGCCAACCCACTAGCGGGAAATACGAGCAGTACTTC
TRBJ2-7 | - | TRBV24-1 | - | CATSDLSQKQYF | TGTGCCACCAGTGATTTGTCGCAAAAGCAGTACTTC
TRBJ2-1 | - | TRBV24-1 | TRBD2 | CATSDPSGLAVNEQFF | TGTGCCACCAGTGATCCCTCGGGACTAGCGGTCAATGAGCAGTTCTTC
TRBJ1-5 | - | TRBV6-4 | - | CASSGGGRSSNQPQHF | TGTGCCAGCAGTGGGGGCGGTAGGAGTAGCAATCAGCCCCAGCATTTT
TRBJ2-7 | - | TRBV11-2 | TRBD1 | CASSLDPQGDYEQYF | TGTGCCAGCAGCTTAGATCCGCAGGGGGACTACGAGCAGTACTTC
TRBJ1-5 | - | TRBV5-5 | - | CASSLGHF | TGTGCCAGCTCTCTGGGGCATTTT
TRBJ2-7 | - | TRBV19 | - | CASSSLLSGEQYF | TGTGCCAGTAGTAGTCTATTATCGGGTGAGCAGTACTTC
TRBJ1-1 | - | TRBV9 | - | CASSDPPGGRTEAFF | TGTGCCAGCAGCGATCCCCCCGGGGGGCGAACTGAAGCTTTCTTT
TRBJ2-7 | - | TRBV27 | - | CASSFRASVDYEQYF | TGTGCCAGCAGTTTTCGGGCTAGCGTAGACTACGAGCAGTACTTC
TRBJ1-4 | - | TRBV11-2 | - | CASSLGGGATNEKLFF | TGTGCCAGCAGCTTAGGAGGCGGAGCAACTAATGAAAAACTGTTTTTT
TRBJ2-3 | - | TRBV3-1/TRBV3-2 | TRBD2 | CASSQGREGRSDTQYF | TGTGCCAGCAGCCAGGGGCGGGAGGGCCGTTCAGATACGCAGTATTTT
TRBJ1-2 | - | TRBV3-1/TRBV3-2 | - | CASSQEIRSNYGYTF | TGTGCCAGCAGCCAAGAGATACGAAGTAACTATGGCTACACCTTC
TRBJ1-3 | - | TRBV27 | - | CASRAPTPTGNTIYF | TGTGCCAGCAGAGCCCCAACACCTACTGGAAACACCATATATTTT
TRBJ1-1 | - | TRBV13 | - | CASSLESGTEAFF | TGTGCCAGCAGCTTAGAATCGGGGACTGAAGCTTTCTTT
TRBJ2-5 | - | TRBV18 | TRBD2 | CASSPKTGGQETQYF | TGTGCCAGCTCACCAAAAACGGGGGGCCAAGAGACCCAGTACTTC
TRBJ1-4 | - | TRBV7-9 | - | CASKHGGNEKLFF | TGTGCCAGCAAGCACGGGGGTAATGAAAAACTGTTTTTT
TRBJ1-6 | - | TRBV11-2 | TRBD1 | CASSTTGGSSPLHF | TGTGCCAGCAGCACGACAGGGGGAAGTTCACCCCTCCACTTT
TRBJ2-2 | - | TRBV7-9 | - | CASSFRGPQGVAGELFF | TGTGCCAGCAGCTTCCGAGGTCCTCAGGGAGTAGCCGGGGAGCTGTTTTTT
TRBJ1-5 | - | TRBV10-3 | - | CAISDPGASNQPQHF | TGTGCCATCAGTGACCCGGGGGCGAGCAATCAGCCCCAGCATTTT
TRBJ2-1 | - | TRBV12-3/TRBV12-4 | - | CASSLAVNEQFF | TGTGCCAGCAGTTTAGCGGTGAATGAGCAGTTCTTC